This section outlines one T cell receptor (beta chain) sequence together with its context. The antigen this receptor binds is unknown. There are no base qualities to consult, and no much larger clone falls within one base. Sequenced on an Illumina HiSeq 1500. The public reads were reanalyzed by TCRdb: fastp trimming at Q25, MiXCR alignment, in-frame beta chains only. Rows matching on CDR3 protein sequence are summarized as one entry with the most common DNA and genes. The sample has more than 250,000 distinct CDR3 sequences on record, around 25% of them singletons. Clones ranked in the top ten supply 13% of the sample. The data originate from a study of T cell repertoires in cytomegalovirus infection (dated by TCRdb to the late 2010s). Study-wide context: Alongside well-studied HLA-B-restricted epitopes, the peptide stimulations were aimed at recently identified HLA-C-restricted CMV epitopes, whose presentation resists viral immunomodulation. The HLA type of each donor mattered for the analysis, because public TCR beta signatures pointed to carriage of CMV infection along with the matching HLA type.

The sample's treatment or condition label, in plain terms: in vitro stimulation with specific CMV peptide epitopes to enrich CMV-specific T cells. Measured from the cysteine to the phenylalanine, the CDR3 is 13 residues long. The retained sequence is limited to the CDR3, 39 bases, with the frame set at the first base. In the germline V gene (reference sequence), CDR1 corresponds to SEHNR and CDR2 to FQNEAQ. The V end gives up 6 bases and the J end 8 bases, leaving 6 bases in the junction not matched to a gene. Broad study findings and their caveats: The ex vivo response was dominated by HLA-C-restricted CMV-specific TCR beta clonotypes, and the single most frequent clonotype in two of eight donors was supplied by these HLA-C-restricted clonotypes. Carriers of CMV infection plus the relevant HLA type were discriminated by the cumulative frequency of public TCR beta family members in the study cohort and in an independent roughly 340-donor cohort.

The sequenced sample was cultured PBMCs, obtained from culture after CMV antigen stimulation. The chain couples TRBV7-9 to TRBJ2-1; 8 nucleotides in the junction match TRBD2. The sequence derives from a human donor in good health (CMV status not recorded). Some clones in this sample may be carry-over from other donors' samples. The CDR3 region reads CASSVSGSHEQFF. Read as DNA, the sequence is TGTGCCAGCAGTGTGAGCGGGAGCCATGAGCAGTTCTTC.